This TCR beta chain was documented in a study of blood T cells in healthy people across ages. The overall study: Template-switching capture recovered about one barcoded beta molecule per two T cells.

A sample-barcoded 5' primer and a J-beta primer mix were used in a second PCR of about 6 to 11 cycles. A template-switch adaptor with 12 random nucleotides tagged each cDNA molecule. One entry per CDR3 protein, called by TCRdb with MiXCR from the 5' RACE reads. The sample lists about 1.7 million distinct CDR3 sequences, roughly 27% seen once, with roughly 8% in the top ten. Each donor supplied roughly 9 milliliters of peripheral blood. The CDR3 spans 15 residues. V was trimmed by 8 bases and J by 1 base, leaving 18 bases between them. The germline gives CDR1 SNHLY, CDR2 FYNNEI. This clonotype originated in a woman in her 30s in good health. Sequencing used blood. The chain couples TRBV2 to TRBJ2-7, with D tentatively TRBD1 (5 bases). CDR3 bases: TGTGCCAGCCGAGGAAGACAGACAGAGTCCTACGAGCAGTACTTC. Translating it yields CASRGRQTESYEQYF.